Sequencing of this T cell receptor beta chain was carried out in a study of cytomegalovirus exposure and HLA in healthy donors. In germline, CDR1 is MDHEN, CDR2 SYDVKM. The CDR3 length is 15 residues. The V gene end was trimmed by 4 bases and the J gene end by 3 bases; junction bases not matched to a gene: 2. Primers: 60 Vbeta forward and 13 Jbeta reverse. The table came from immunoSEQ multiplex PCR; TCRdb's copy has only in-frame clones and leaves some out. The repertoire holds tens of thousands of clones, with roughly 78% as singletons. This clonotype originated in a male donor in good health and CMV-seropositive. The V call is TRBV28, the J call TRBJ2-3; 12 nucleotides line up with TRBD2. The sample taken for sequencing was PBMCs. Here the CDR3 DNA reads TGTGCCAGCAGTTCTGGACTAGCGGGAACAGATACGCAGTATTTT. Translation: CASSSGLAGTDTQYF.